One T cell receptor (beta chain) is described in this entry. This entry comes from a study of T cell responses to AZD1222 COVID-19 vaccine. Here immunoSEQ multiplex PCR was the method, and the copy in TCRdb shows in-frame clones only, minus some. The data hold about 48,000 clones, with about 89% observed a single time. Germline-derived CDR1 and CDR2 are MNHEY and SMNVEV (reference sequence). This CDR3 is built from 14 residues. With 3 bases removed from V and 5 bases from J, the gap between germline ends came to 13 bases. This material consisted of peripheral blood, taken 28 days after the second AZD1222 dose. The TCR originated in an adult who received the AZD1222 COVID-19 vaccine. The V call is TRBV27, the J call TRBJ2-5; a possible D gene is TRBD2 (5 bases). The CDR3 DNA is TGTGCCAGCAGTTTCCGGCTCAGAGGGGAGACCCAGTACTTC. Amino acids: CASSFRLRGETQYF.